Described below is a single T cell receptor (beta chain) sequence and its context. As handled by the study authors: Counts of nucleated cells, estimated from reference gene primer amplification, were obtained. Sequencing used immunoSEQ multiplex PCR; TCRdb keeps in-frame clones, though not all of them. V and J calls and clone size are those listed in that table; D and trimming were worked out from the DNA. The sample holds tens of thousands of clones, around 92% seen once. This specimen belongs to a study of blood T cell repertoires in COVID-19. Looking at the study overall: COVID-19 samples from acute and convalescent phases originated in the United States, Italy and Spain. In each case, the material was cDNA or gDNA derived from T cells, B-cell-depleted T cells, or PBMCs.

Germline CDR1 reads SGHTA; CDR2 reads FQGNSA. The CDR3 contains 11 residues. Trimming removed 4 bases from V and 4 bases from J, with 5 bases in between. The receptor comes from a man aged 45-60 years with active COVID-19. The V gene is TRBV7-2, the J gene TRBJ2-7; D uncertain. The sample was peripheral blood. CDR3 in DNA: TGTGCCAGCAGCTATAAATACGAGCAGTACTTC. Amino acid sequence: CASSYKYEQYF.